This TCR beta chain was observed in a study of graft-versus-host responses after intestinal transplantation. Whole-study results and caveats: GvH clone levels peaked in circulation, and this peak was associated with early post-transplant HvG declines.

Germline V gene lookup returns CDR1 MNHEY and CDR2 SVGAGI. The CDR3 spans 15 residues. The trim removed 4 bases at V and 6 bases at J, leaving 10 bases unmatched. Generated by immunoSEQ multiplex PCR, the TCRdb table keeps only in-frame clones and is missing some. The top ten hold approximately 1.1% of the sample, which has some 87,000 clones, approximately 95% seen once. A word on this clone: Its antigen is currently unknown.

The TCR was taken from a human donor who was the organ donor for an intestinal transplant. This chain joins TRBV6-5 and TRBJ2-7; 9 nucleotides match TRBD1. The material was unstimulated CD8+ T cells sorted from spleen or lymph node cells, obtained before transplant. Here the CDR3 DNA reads TGTGCCAGCAGTTTCTACGGGACAGGGAACGGCGAGCAGTACTTC. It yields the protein CASSFYGTGNGEQYF.